This T cell receptor (beta chain) was captured in a study of T-cell memory formation after mild COVID-19. The germline V gene has CDR1 SGHTA and CDR2 FQGNSA. The CDR3 loop spans 15 amino acids. The V gene lost 2 bases and the J gene lost 1 base, with 11 bases spanning the gap. TCRdb re-analysed the 5' RACE reads in MiXCR, keeping a single row per CDR3 protein. The sample lists more than 350,000 distinct CDR3 sequences; 16% were seen once. This clonotype turned up a few times. This TCR was recovered from a man in his late teens or twenties who had mild COVID-19 (a few samples of this study predate the infection). Cell type and time point are not known. This rearrangement joins TRBV7-2 to TRBJ1-1, with D perhaps matching TRBD1 (6 bases). Source material: PBMCs or a T cell subset sorted from them (not recorded which). CDR3 sequence reads: CASSLSGAANTEAFF. The CDR3 DNA reads as TGTGCCAGCAGCTTATCAGGGGCAGCGAACACTGAAGCTTTCTTT.